This T cell receptor (beta chain) was observed in a study of T cell changes during pregnancy in multiple sclerosis. V trimming: 5 bases; J trimming: 4 bases; junction bases outside the gene matches: 3. The germline gives CDR1 MDHEN, CDR2 SYDVKM. This CDR3 has 15 residues. Some clones are missing from TCRdb's copy, which holds only in-frame ones; the method was immunoSEQ multiplex PCR. The sample has approximately 58,000 clones, around 90% seen once. This sequence originates from a female donor with multiple sclerosis, enrolled in a pregnancy study. This sequence joins TRBV28 and TRBJ2-2; 11 bases fit TRBD2. Material: peripheral blood, obtained in the second trimester of pregnancy. CDR3 nucleotide sequence: TGTGCCAGCAGTACGACTAGCGGGGTCACCGGGGAGCTGTTTTTT. Residues: CASSTTSGVTGELFF.